This TCR beta chain was sequenced during a study of siplizumab effects on memory and regulatory T cells. Sequenced by immunoSEQ multiplex PCR; TCRdb stores in-frame clones only, minus some. The sample shows nearly 85,000 clones, roughly 94% of them seen only once. Sequencing input: CD8+ T cells sorted from blood. This clonotype was sampled from a human donor in good health.

The CDR3 here is CASSVYLGPYNEQFF. As DNA, the CDR3 is TGTGCCAGTAGTGTTTACCTAGGACCCTACAATGAGCAGTTCTTC. The rearrangement joins TRBV19 to TRBJ2-1; unclear D gene. Germline V gives CDR1 LNHDA, CDR2 SQIVND (reference sequence). The V and J ends lost 5 bases and 2 bases respectively, with 13 bases between them. CDR3 length: 15 amino acids.